These T cell receptor beta chains were read from a single sample in a study of long-term antiretroviral therapy in people with HIV. The method was immunoSEQ multiplex PCR; TCRdb's version includes in-frame clones alone and lacks a portion of them. Of roughly 30,000 clones in the sample, 80% to 90% were seen once. This specimen consisted of unsorted PBMCs, obtained 1.8 years after starting antiretroviral therapy. These receptors were obtained from a woman between 18 and 30 years old with HIV. Both conserved end residues are trimmed from each CDR3.

v_call: TRBV19
cdr3_aa: ASSSYRGSYTGELF

v_call: TRBV27
cdr3_aa: ASSSSVTDSYNEQF

v_call: TRBV7-9
cdr3_aa: ASSLVGQGNAF

v_call: TRBV7-6
cdr3_aa: ASTPKQGSWYNEQF

v_call: TRBV27
cdr3_aa: ASSSSTLLAGVNEQY

v_call: TRBV7-9
cdr3_aa: ASSLAGGKLQETQY

v_call: TRBV7-9
cdr3_aa: ASSNTGTGELF

v_call: TRBV9
cdr3_aa: ASSVAVDSYEQY

v_call: TRBV27
cdr3_aa: ASSFLGSYEQY

v_call: TRBV4-3
cdr3_aa: ASSQEGESGRVNTDTQY

v_call: TRBV19
cdr3_aa: ASVKLAGVVGELF

v_call: TRBV5-1
cdr3_aa: ASSFHIDYEQY

v_call: TRBV6-1
cdr3_aa: ASSERPETQY

v_call: TRBV7-3
cdr3_aa: ASTDRDFGYEQY

v_call: TRBV4-3
cdr3_aa: ASSQDGLDYNEQF

v_call: TRBV29-1
cdr3_aa: SVREDTQY

v_call: TRBV4-1
cdr3_aa: ASSHGAETQY

v_call: TRBV7-9
cdr3_aa: ASSLSGGLNTEAF

v_call: TRBV19
cdr3_aa: ASTPRLASTYEQY

v_call: TRBV18
cdr3_aa: ASSLEAGEQY

v_call: TRBV5-1
cdr3_aa: ASNLEGNTEAF

v_call: TRBV5-4
cdr3_aa: ASSLGQYNYGYT

v_call: TRBV11-2
cdr3_aa: ASSLKTSGHYEQY

v_call: TRBV6-1
cdr3_aa: ASSPQADWAF

v_call: TRBV7-9
cdr3_aa: ASSLGDGYT

v_call: TRBV28
cdr3_aa: ASSLELATDTQY

v_call: TRBV15
cdr3_aa: ATSRAPGGAETQY

v_call: TRBV7-2
cdr3_aa: ASSVTSGRPEQY

v_call: TRBV7-9
cdr3_aa: ASVKAGGDIQY

v_call: TRBV4-2
cdr3_aa: ASSQEVASDSYEQY

v_call: TRBV18
cdr3_aa: ASSPLSQGVNTEAF

v_call: TRBV19
cdr3_aa: ASSRQGAGGNTIY

v_call: TRBV27
cdr3_aa: ASSLGLASNEQY

v_call: TRBV5-1
cdr3_aa: ASQTGDTEAF

v_call: TRBV6-6
cdr3_aa: ASSSLGAEAYNEQF

v_call: TRBV6-5
cdr3_aa: ASSYSTVQGLSIQY

v_call: TRBV25-1
cdr3_aa: ASSVGSGGHRDGYT

v_call: TRBV6-4
cdr3_aa: ASSEQRTGELF

v_call: TRBV5-6
cdr3_aa: ASSGGSGTYSNQPQH

v_call: TRBV7-2
cdr3_aa: ASSLRQGNYGYT

v_call: TRBV19
cdr3_aa: ASTIPSGTSGSWGGELF

v_call: TRBV7-2
cdr3_aa: ASSLKRSSGRGADTQY

v_call: TRBV18
cdr3_aa: ASSPRGSLYEQY